The T cell receptor beta chain under discussion was sequenced for a study of T cell responses to AZD1222 COVID-19 vaccine. Study-level results: Scientists sampled the repertoires only once the peak T cell response had passed. Unmutated regions of variants are reportedly targeted by nearly half of spike-specific TCRs. Donors were mostly white British, more females; clonal diversity possibly underestimated.

With 1 base removed from V and 9 bases from J, the gap between germline ends came to 13 bases. The CDR3 sequence is 14 residues long. The germline CDR1 and CDR2 sequences are WNHNN and SYGVQD (reference sequence). Pooled samples include second doses given at about 4 or 12 weeks. Assay: immunoSEQ multiplex PCR; the TCRdb copy retains only in-frame clones and omits some. Here the sample spans around 26,000 clones, 88% being singletons. On this clone itself: Its matching antigen is unknown.

Sequencing was performed on peripheral blood, taken 28 days after the second AZD1222 dose. The receptor was derived from an adult who received the AZD1222 COVID-19 vaccine. The chain recombines TRBV10-1 with TRBJ1-3, with D unclear. In DNA form, the CDR3 reads TGCGCCAGCAGTGAGTTCAGCTCCCGAGGCACCATATATTTT. It translates to CASSEFSSRGTIYF.